Following are 26 T cell receptor beta chains from one sample sequenced in a study of CD8+ T cells in alopecia areata. TCR sequencing used cDNA made by reverse transcription of extracted RNA. Data came from immunoSEQ multiplex PCR; TCRdb stores just in-frame clones and leaves some out. The data hold approximately 280,000 clones, with roughly 60% observed a single time. Sample treatment: oral pan-JAK inhibitor, 5-10 mg twice daily. The source was CD4+ T cells sorted from blood, collected at week 24, from a patient treated with tofacitinib. These receptors all stem from a human donor with alopecia areata.

This clone was counted once. One end of the junction varies from germline; a read error may be responsible. The rearrangement uses TRBV7-8 and TRBJ1-2; maybe TRBD1 (5 bases). CDR1 SGHVS and CDR2 FQNEAQ come from the germline V gene. CDR3 length: 14 amino acids. The DNA for the CDR3 is TGTGCCAGCAGCCATCCCGGGGGACTAAGGGCTCTCGCCTTC. Amino acids: CASSHPGGLRALAF.

The CDR3 bases are TGTGCCAGCAGCAAATGGTCAGATACGCAGTATTTT. Translating gives CASSKWSDTQYF. V and J are TRBV7-6 and TRBJ2-3; D unresolved. The CDR3 consists of 12 residues. The germline V gene encodes CDR1 SGHVS and CDR2 FNYEAQ. V lost 5 bases and J lost 4, with 7 bases in between. Drawing the rest from reference TRBV7-6 and TRBJ2-3, the complete variable domain is GAGVSQSPRYKVTKRGQDVALRCDPISGHVSLYWYRQALGQGPEFLTYFNYEAQQDKSGLPNDRFSAERPEGSISTLTIQRTEQRDSAMYRCASSKWSDTQYFGPGTRLTVL.

V gene TRBV25-1 combines with J gene TRBJ1-4; a possible D gene is TRBD1 (5 bases). V was trimmed by 4 bases and J by 13 bases, leaving 10 bases between them. The CDR3 has 11 amino acids. Germline V gene lookup returns CDR1 MGHDK and CDR2 SYGVNS. Written as DNA, the CDR3 is TGTGCCAGCAGTGGGGGGGACGGACTGTTTTTT. It codes for CASSGGDGLFF.

The rearrangement links TRBV4-2 to TRBJ2-3, with D possibly being TRBD2 (5 bases). Trimming removed 0 bases from V and 0 bases from J, with 10 bases in between. CDR3 size: 16 residues. Germline-derived CDR1 and CDR2 are LGHNA and YNFKEQ. As DNA, the CDR3 is TGTGCCAGCAGCCAAGAACGGGCGGGTAGCACAGATACGCAGTATTTT. Its translation is CASSQERAGSTDTQYF.

This clone turned up a few times. This chain links TRBV29-1 with TRBJ1-5; no definite D call. The length of the CDR3 is 14 residues. CDR1 and CDR2 from the germline V gene are SQVTM and ANQGSEA. In DNA form, the CDR3 reads TGCTTTAGACCCGGGAACCCGCGCAATCAGCCCCAGCATTTT. Translated, it gives CFRPGNPRNQPQHF. Full variable domain (remainder filled in from reference TRBV29-1 and TRBJ1-5): SAVISQKPSRDICQRGTSLTIQCQVDSQVTMMFWYRQQPGQSLTLIATANQGSEATYESGFVIDKFPISRPNLTFSTLTVSNMSPEDSSIYLCFRPGNPRNQPQHFGDGTRLSIL.

The chain employs TRBV30 and TRBJ2-7, with D possibly TRBD1 on 5 matching bases. This CDR3 is 14 amino acids long. Looked up from germline, CDR1 is GTSNPN and CDR2 is SVGIG (reference sequence). The ends were cut back, 3 bases at V and 0 bases at J, with 12 bases in the middle. Here the CDR3 reads CAWRRTRSSYEQYF. DNA for the CDR3: TGTGCCTGGAGACGGACACGGAGCTCCTACGAGCAGTACTTC.

The J gene is TRBJ2-5, the V gene TRBV10-3; tentatively, D is TRBD2 (7 bases). The V end was cut by 8 bases, the J end by 4 bases, with 20 bases between. CDR3 size: 15 residues. Germline CDR1 ENHRY, CDR2 SYGVKD. CDR3: CAIGRGTEGLETQYF. CDR3 DNA sequence: TGTGCCATCGGGAGGGGGACCGAGGGTTTAGAGACCCAGTACTTC.

This clone was observed a few times. This chain links TRBV7-2 with TRBJ2-6; 9 bases are a match to TRBD1. This CDR3 comprises 16 residues. Germline V lookup: CDR1 SGHTA, CDR2 FQGNSA. V shed 3 bases and J 2 bases; nucleotides not matched to a gene: 2. In DNA, the CDR3 is TGTGCCAGCAGCTTGAGACAGGGGGCTGGGGCCAACGTCCTGACTTTC. This codes for CASSLRQGAGANVLTF. Complete variable domain (other parts from reference TRBV7-2 and TRBJ2-6): GAGVSQSPSNKVTEKGKDVELRCDPISGHTALYWYRQSLGQGLEFLIYFQGNSAPDKSGLPSDRFSAERTGGSVSTLTIQRTQQEDSAVYLCASSLRQGAGANVLTFGAGSRLTVL.

The chain carries TRBV25-1 and TRBJ2-4; 9 bases line up with TRBD1. Germline V lookup: CDR1 MGHDK, CDR2 SYGVNS. There are 14 residues in the CDR3. With 5 bases clipped from V and 8 bases from J, the junction kept 7 bases outside the gene matches. CDR3 residues: CASSKDRGTDIQYF. The CDR3 nucleotides read TGTGCCAGCAGTAAGGACAGGGGTACGGACATTCAGTACTTC.

This rearrangement joins TRBV5-1 to TRBJ2-3; 8 bases agree with TRBD2. V was clipped by 4 bases and J by 3 bases; unmatched bases: 7. Per germline, CDR1 SGHRS and CDR2 YFSETQ. CDR3 length equals 15 residues. The CDR3 loop is CASSGPGLETDTQYF. In DNA, the CDR3 is TGCGCCAGCAGCGGACCGGGACTAGAGACAGATACGCAGTATTTT.

Worth noting for this clone: The junction departs from germline at one end; a sequencing error may be responsible. The rearrangement joins TRBV29-1 to TRBJ1-2; TRBD1 is a possible D gene (5 bases). The CDR3 loop spans 12 amino acids. Germline V gene lookup returns CDR1 SQVTM and CDR2 ANQGSEA. The CDR3 is CSVQEGWYGYTF. CDR3 DNA sequence: TGCAGCGTTCAAGAGGGGTGGTATGGCTACACCTTC.

V gene TRBV30 combines with J gene TRBJ1-6, with 8 nucleotides matching TRBD1. The CDR3 runs 14 residues. V shed 0 bases and J 8 bases; nucleotides not matched to a gene: 3. The V gene's germline CDR1 is GTSNPN and CDR2 SVGIG (reference sequence). This chain's CDR3 is CAWSVRTGYSPLHF. The CDR3 DNA sequence: TGTGCCTGGAGTGTACGGACAGGGTATTCACCCCTCCACTTT.

The chain links TRBV11-1 to TRBJ2-2; D tentatively fits TRBD1 or TRBD2 (5 bases each). V dropped 1 base and J dropped 5 bases, with 20 bases sitting between them. The CDR3 sequence is 18 residues long. Germline V gives CDR1 SGHAT, CDR2 FQDESV (reference sequence). The CDR3 region has the DNA TGTGCCAGCAGCTTAGGTCCAGTTGAGCAGGGACGAACCGGGGAGCTGTTTTTT. It codes for CASSLGPVEQGRTGELFF.

The chain is built from TRBV5-1 and TRBJ1-1, with a weak D call TRBD1 (6 bases). Per the germline V gene, CDR1 is SGHRS and CDR2 is YFSETQ. Between the trimmed V and J ends, which lost 2 bases and 6 bases, there was a span of 14 bases. The CDR3 sequence is 14 residues long. CDR3 region: CASSLGQPRPEAFF. The CDR3 DNA follows: TGCGCCAGCAGCTTAGGACAGCCAAGGCCTGAAGCTTTCTTT.

This clone was counted a few times. The chain combines TRBV10-3 with TRBJ1-6, with TRBD1 identical over 7 bases. The CDR3 is made up of 17 amino acids. Germline V lookup: CDR1 ENHRY, CDR2 SYGVKD. V was clipped by 3 bases and J by 9 bases; unmatched bases: 14. This CDR3 is CAISEVGSGQASSPLHF. The DNA of the CDR3 is TGTGCCATCAGTGAAGTAGGTAGCGGACAGGCCAGTTCACCCCTCCACTTT.

The CDR3 here is CASSLGQGGRLNSPLHF. The CDR3, as DNA: TGTGCCAGCAGCTTGGGACAGGGAGGCAGATTAAATTCACCCCTCCACTTT. The chain combines TRBV7-9 with TRBJ1-6, with TRBD1 matching 9 bases. The CDR3 covers 17 residues. J lost 7 bases, V lost 3 bases, and 10 bases had no gene match. CDR1 is SEHNR, CDR2 FQNEAQ, per germline (reference sequence).

The chain links TRBV30 to TRBJ2-3; 9 positions agree with TRBD1. J gave up 5 bases and V 7 bases, and 7 bases lay outside the gene matches. Per the germline V gene, CDR1 is GTSNPN and CDR2 is SVGIG (reference sequence). The CDR3 has 13 amino acids. The CDR3 coding sequence is TGTGCCTCGAACAGGGGGCTGGGAGATACGCAGTATTTT. Translating gives CASNRGLGDTQYF. The full variable domain, its missing parts supplied by reference TRBV30 and TRBJ2-3, is SQTIHQWPATLVQPVGSPLSLECTVEGTSNPNLYWYRQAAGRGLQLLFYSVGIGQISSEVPQNLSASRPQDRQFILSSKKLLLSDSGFYLCASNRGLGDTQYFGPGTRLTVL.

This clone was seen more than once but under ten times. This chain uses TRBV30 with TRBJ2-5; D is possibly TRBD1 or TRBD2 (5 bases each). Germline lookup yields CDR1 GTSNPN and CDR2 SVGIG (reference sequence). This CDR3 has 11 amino acids. The CDR3 DNA follows: TGTGCGTTGGGACGACAAGAGACCCAGTACTTC. Its translation is CALGRQETQYF.

This clone was counted only a few times. The chain links TRBV5-4 to TRBJ2-2; TRBD1 might be the D (6 bases). Between the trimmed V and J ends, which lost 0 bases and 5 bases, there was a span of 14 bases. This CDR3 has 16 residues. Germline V lookup: CDR1 SGHNT, CDR2 YYREEE (reference sequence). Written as DNA, the CDR3 is TGTGCCAGCAGCTTGGCAGGGGCGCAATCGACCGGGGAGCTGTTTTTT. As protein: CASSLAGAQSTGELFF.

This clone occurred a few times. J is TRBJ2-5 and V is TRBV29-1; D is ambiguous. CDR1 and CDR2 from the germline V gene are SQVTM and ANQGSEA. Trimming removed 3 bases from V and 5 bases from J, with 13 bases in between. This CDR3 is 13 amino acids long. The CDR3 DNA reads TGCAGCGTTGAGGGCAGGACGGCGGAGACCCAGTACTTC. Translated: CSVEGRTAETQYF.

The chain combines TRBV5-1 with TRBJ2-7; TRBD1 matches 7 bases. This CDR3 has 15 amino acids. The germline V gene encodes CDR1 SGHRS and CDR2 YFSETQ. V was pared by 4 bases and J by 2 bases, with 9 bases of the junction left unmatched. The DNA for the CDR3 is TGCGCCAGCAGCCCCCCCCGGACAGGACCCTACGAGCAGTACTTC. Translating gives CASSPPRTGPYEQYF.

The V and J genes are TRBV23-1 and TRBJ2-7, with a weak D call TRBD2 (7 bases). TRBV23-1 is assigned to the ORF class and has an uncertain function. This CDR3 comprises 13 residues. Trimming took 8 bases from V and 3 from J, leaving 14 bases between them. The CDR3 protein is CASLKGGDYEQYF. CDR3 DNA: TGCGCCAGCTTGAAGGGGGGGGACTACGAGCAGTACTTC.

The V call is TRBV28, the J call TRBJ2-1; a weak D match, TRBD2 (6 bases). Trimming cost V 5 bases and J 8 bases, with 19 bases left between them. The germline CDR1 and CDR2 sequences are MDHEN and SYDVKM. The CDR3 runs 15 residues. Here the CDR3 DNA reads TGTGCCAGCAGTCAGGGACTCTCGGGGATGGATGAGCAGTTCTTC. It encodes CASSQGLSGMDEQFF.

This clone was detected only a few times. The germline gene is not matched at one end of the junction; a read error may be the cause. The CDR3 DNA is TGTGCCATCAGGGAGTCCGAGACCCAGTACTTC. The encoded protein is CAIRESETQYF. The rearrangement links TRBV10-3 to TRBJ2-5; D unclear. The germline gives CDR1 ENHRY, CDR2 SYGVKD. The CDR3 spans 11 residues.

The chain employs TRBV29-1 and TRBJ2-5; 7 bases are a match to TRBD2. The length of the CDR3 is 12 residues. CDR1 is SQVTM and CDR2 is ANQGSEA in the germline V gene. J lost 4 bases, V lost 4 bases, and 3 bases had no gene match. CDR3 sequence: CSVGRGSETQYF. The CDR3 nucleotides are TGCAGCGTTGGGCGGGGGTCAGAGACCCAGTACTTC.

The chain is built from TRBV29-1 and TRBJ2-7; no definite D call. The CDR3 covers 15 residues. Trimming took 2 bases from V and 2 from J, leaving 16 bases between them. CDR1 is SQVTM, CDR2 ANQGSEA, per germline. The CDR3 here is CSVEMAGTVPYEQYF. The CDR3 coding sequence is TGCAGCGTTGAAATGGCCGGAACGGTGCCCTACGAGCAGTACTTC.